This entry lists 9 T cell receptor beta chains sequenced from one sample in a study of OX40 agonist ivuxolimab in advanced cancers. Method: immunoSEQ multiplex PCR; TCRdb's copy keeps in-frame clones and lacks some. The sample lists tens of thousands of clones, around nine tenths seen once, with approximately 0.39% in the top ten. Here the sequenced sample was CD4+ or CD8+ T cells sorted from blood, taken in a trial of the OX40 agonist ivuxolimab. Source of these receptors: an adult with an advanced solid tumor such as melanoma, head and neck, liver or kidney cancer.

The chain has TRBV2 and TRBJ2-5; maybe TRBD1 (6 bases). Trimming pared 4 bases from V and 7 bases from J, leaving 16 bases between. The CDR3 length is 14 residues. Germline-derived CDR1 and CDR2 are SNHLY and FYNNEI. CDR3 in amino acids: CASSGVSVQGTQYF. CDR3 in DNA: TGTGCCAGCAGTGGGGTTAGCGTACAGGGGACCCAGTACTTC.

This chain connects TRBV1 to TRBJ2-5; TRBD1 is the table's D call, not checked against the DNA. TRBV1 has pseudogene status. CDR3 length equals 19 residues. The CDR3 sequence is CTSSQFRDRPPQYQETQYF. For the CDR3, the DNA is TGCACCAGCAGCCAATTTCGGGACAGGCCCCCCCAGTACCAAGAGACCCAGTACTTC.

This chain links TRBV2 with TRBJ2-1, with no clear D. V gave up 7 bases and J gave up 0 bases, with 7 bases separating them. Germline-derived CDR1 and CDR2 are SNHLY and FYNNEI. The CDR3 extends over 13 amino acids. CDR3 sequence: CASTSSSYNEQFF. The CDR3 nucleotides read TGTGCCAGCACTTCGAGCTCCTACAATGAGCAGTTCTTC.

This clone has just a few counts. The chain carries TRBV27 and TRBJ2-2; the D gene is possibly TRBD2 (6 bases). The CDR3 contains 18 residues. Germline lookup yields CDR1 MNHEY and CDR2 SMNVEV (reference sequence). Trimming took off 5 bases at V and 7 bases at J, with 26 bases between the two ends. DNA for the CDR3: TGTGCCAGCAGTCCCTATCCCCCTTCCGGGAGCCGAGGCGGGGAGCTGTTTTTT. Translating gives CASSPYPPSGSRGGELFF.

The chain is built from TRBV6-1 and TRBJ2-5, with 8 bases lining up with TRBD1. The CDR3 has 12 amino acids. The J segment lost 4 bases and the V segment lost 10 bases, leaving 5 bases of the junction unmatched. Germline loops: CDR1 MNHNS, CDR2 SASEGT. This chain's CDR3 is CATQQGGETQYF. CDR3 sequence (DNA): TGTGCCACTCAACAGGGGGGAGAGACCCAGTACTTC.

Comment on this clone: The DNA is omitted, as the CDR3 cannot be located on it reliably, and the CDR3 follows TCRdb's listing. The chain is built from TRBV19 and TRBJ2-1; the table gives TRBD1 as D, unverified against the DNA. The germline V gene has CDR1 LNHDA and CDR2 SQIVND (reference sequence). The CDR3 has 22 residues if both end residues are counted. CDR3 sequence: CARPPHVPVVSRDRAEDNEQFF.

CDR3 nucleotide sequence: TGTGCCAGCAGCGCGACAGCTAGAAACACCATATATTTT. It translates to CASSATARNTIYF. The V call is TRBV7-9, the J call TRBJ1-3, with D perhaps TRBD1 (5 bases). V dropped 5 bases and J dropped 5 bases, with 10 bases sitting between them. In germline, CDR1 is SEHNR, CDR2 FQNEAQ (reference sequence). The CDR3 extends over 13 amino acids. The variable domain in full, completed from reference TRBV7-9 and TRBJ1-3, reads DTGVSQNPRHKITKRGQNVTFRCDPISEHNRLYWYRQTLGQGPEFLTYFQNEAQLEKSRLLSDRFSAERPKGSFSTLEIQRTEQGDSAMYLCASSATARNTIYFGEGSWLTVV.

The chain recombines TRBV11-2 with TRBJ1-1; possibly TRBD1 for D (5 bases). V was shortened by 0 bases and J by 1 base, with 12 bases between the two germline ends. The CDR3 sequence is 16 residues long. Germline V gene sequence: CDR1 SGHAT, CDR2 FQNNGV. CDR3 protein: CASSLEGFGTNTEAFF. DNA of the CDR3: TGTGCCAGCAGCTTAGAAGGGTTTGGGACGAACACTGAAGCTTTCTTT.

The V call is TRBV18, the J call TRBJ1-1, with TRBD1 identical over 7 bases. Looked up from germline, CDR1 is KGHSH and CDR2 is LQKENI. Germline trimming cut 3 bases from V and 0 bases from J; bases unmatched to any gene: 1. The CDR3 totals 14 residues. CDR3 DNA sequence: TGTGCCAGCTCACCGACAGGGATGAACACTGAAGCTTTCTTT. It yields the protein CASSPTGMNTEAFF.